These 9 T cell receptor beta chains originate from one sample sequenced in a study of control samples from healthy donors and cancer patients. TCRdb's table, derived via immunoSEQ multiplex PCR, lists solely in-frame clones and lacks some. The sample has 40,000 to 50,000 clones, approximately 70% seen once; the top ten hold roughly 17%. Specimen: formalin-fixed, paraffin-embedded tissue. The receptors were gathered from a male donor with melanoma.

The chain links TRBV9 to TRBJ2-1; no clear D. The CDR3 is 15 residues long. Germline V gives CDR1 SGDLS, CDR2 YYNGEE. The germline V and J ends were trimmed by 0 bases and 6 bases, with 13 bases remaining between them. The DNA for the CDR3 is TGTGCCAGCAGCGTAGGCGGTGCCGTGGGCAATGAGCAGTTCTTC. It translates to CASSVGGAVGNEQFF.

The V call is TRBV7-9, the J call TRBJ1-1; no reliable D call. Germline CDR1 is SEHNR and CDR2 is FQNEAQ (reference sequence). V lost 2 bases to trimming and J lost 5 bases, with 6 bases between them. The CDR3 covers 12 residues. CDR3 bases: TGTGCCAGCAGCTTACGAGGTACTGAAGCTTTCTTT. As protein: CASSLRGTEAFF.

This clone was seen a single time. V gene TRBV12-3 or TRBV12-4 combines with J gene TRBJ1-1; no firm D call. The CDR3 is 12 amino acids. V was trimmed by 3 bases and J by 4 bases, leaving 6 bases between them. The CDR3 protein is CASSFPPTEAFF. The DNA of the CDR3 is TGTGCCAGCAGTTTCCCACCCACTGAAGCTTTCTTT.

This chain connects TRBV29-1 to TRBJ2-7, with TRBD1 identical over 9 bases. Germline V lookup: CDR1 SQVTM, CDR2 ANQGSEA. The J segment lost 7 bases and the V segment lost 3 bases, leaving 10 bases of the junction unmatched. The length of the CDR3 is 14 residues. DNA for the CDR3: TGCAGCGTTGAGGATGAGGGACAGGGCTGGGAGCAGTACTTC. Translated, it gives CSVEDEGQGWEQYF.

The chain combines TRBV7-9 with TRBJ1-2; possibly TRBD1 for D (6 bases). There are 12 residues in the CDR3. CDR1 and CDR2 (germline): SEHNR, FQNEAQ (reference sequence). Trimming cost V 1 base and J 9 bases, with 9 bases left between them. The CDR3 coding sequence is TGTGCCAGCAGCTTAGAAGGGGGTAGCTACACCTTC. Amino acid sequence: CASSLEGGSYTF.

This rearrangement joins TRBV11-1 to TRBJ1-1; a possible D gene is TRBD1 (5 bases). CDR3 length equals 14 residues. From germline, CDR1 is SGHAT and CDR2 FQDESV (reference sequence). V was pared by 8 bases and J by 2 bases, with 15 bases between. The CDR3 DNA follows: TGTGCCAGCTTGGGAGGGACGGTCAACACTGAAGCTTTCTTT. Its protein product is CASLGGTVNTEAFF. The variable domain in full, with the rest retrieved from reference TRBV11-1 and TRBJ1-1, is EAEVAQSPRYKITEKSQAVAFWCDPISGHATLYWYRQILGQGPELLVQFQDESVVDDSQLPKDRFSAERLKGVDSTLKIQPAELGDSAMYLCASLGGTVNTEAFFGQGTRLTVV.

V usage is TRBV5-4 and J usage is TRBJ2-2, with D perhaps TRBD1 (6 bases). CDR3 length: 16 amino acids. The germline V and J ends were trimmed by 4 bases and 6 bases, with 19 bases remaining between them. Per germline, CDR1 SGHNT and CDR2 YYREEE (reference sequence). The DNA of the CDR3 is TGTGCCAGCAGCCCAGGGGAAGCCCGAACGGCCGGGGAGCTGTTTTTT. It specifies CASSPGEARTAGELFF.

This clone was counted a single time. CDR3 amino acids: CASSLGRLQETQYF. The CDR3, as DNA: TGTGCCAGCAGTTTAGGCAGGCTACAAGAGACCCAGTACTTC. J is TRBJ2-5 and V is TRBV27; D is unresolved. The germline V and J ends were trimmed by 2 bases and 2 bases, with 9 bases remaining between them. Germline assignment: CDR1 MNHEY and CDR2 SMNVEV (reference sequence). The CDR3 runs 14 residues.

The chain carries TRBV18 and TRBJ1-2; D possibly corresponds to TRBD1 (5 bases). V lost 2 bases and J 2 bases, leaving 9 bases between the germline ends. Germline loops: CDR1 KGHSH, CDR2 LQKENI. The CDR3 has 14 residues. CDR3 DNA sequence: TGTGCCAGCTCACCAGGGCAGGGAAACTATGGCTACACCTTC. Protein: CASSPGQGNYGYTF.